These T cell receptor beta chains were read from a single sample in a study of cytomegalovirus exposure and HLA in healthy donors. Using immunoSEQ multiplex PCR, the repertoire was profiled, and TCRdb retains in-frame clones only, with some absent. The sample has some 150,000 clones; 73% are singletons. Input material: PBMCs. Every receptor here comes from a human donor in good health. The CDR3 runs from the conserved cysteine through the conserved F or W. Fields, in order: J gene, D gene, V gene, clone size, CDR3 protein, CDR3 DNA. A D gene is named only where the DNA matches it firmly. Size is stated for part of the rows, as once, few or many counts, or as a class when the clone is expanded.

>TRBJ1-1|TRBD1|TRBV4-1|.
CASSPGQLNTEAFF
TGCGCCAGCAGCCCGGGACAGCTGAACACTGAAGCTTTCTTT
>TRBJ2-7|.|TRBV7-2|.
CASSLLERSLWEQYF
TGTGCCAGCAGCTTACTCGAGCGGTCCCTATGGGAGCAGTACTTC
>TRBJ1-1|.|TRBV11-3|.
CASSFGPGTEAFF
TGTGCCAGCAGCTTTGGCCCCGGGACTGAAGCTTTCTTT
>TRBJ1-1|TRBD1|TRBV5-4|.
CASSLQGATEAFF
TGTGCCAGCAGCCTACAGGGGGCCACTGAAGCTTTCTTT
>TRBJ2-2|TRBD2|TRBV25-1|.
CASSTLGTSGIGELFF
TGTGCCAGCAGTACCCTAGGGACTAGCGGTATCGGGGAGCTGTTTTTT
>TRBJ1-5|.|TRBV28|.
CASSKPPGVQPQHF
TGTGCCAGCAGCAAACCTCCAGGGGTTCAGCCCCAGCATTTT
>TRBJ2-7|.|TRBV10-3|few
CAISEVSYEQYF
TGTGCCATCAGTGAGGTCTCTTACGAGCAGTACTTC
>TRBJ2-2|TRBD1|TRBV7-7|once
CASRLGTGAIGELFF
TGTGCTAGCAGGCTCGGGACAGGGGCAATCGGGGAGCTGTTTTTT
>TRBJ2-7|.|TRBV9|once
CASSVQAGAREQYF
TGTGCCAGCAGCGTACAAGCGGGCGCGAGGGAGCAGTACTTC
>TRBJ1-5|.|TRBV4-1|few
CASSPSEGEYQPQHF
TGCGCCAGCAGCCCCTCCGAGGGGGAGTATCAGCCCCAGCATTTT
>TRBJ1-1|.|TRBV18|.
CASSPRRQTEAFF
TGTGCCAGCTCACCACGAAGACAAACTGAAGCTTTCTTT
>TRBJ2-7|.|TRBV4-1|few
CASSQIDRAYEQYF
TGCGCCAGCAGCCAAATAGACAGAGCCTACGAGCAGTACTTC
>TRBJ2-7|TRBD1|TRBV6-6|.
CASSADRVQRYF
TGTGCCAGCAGTGCCGACAGGGTTCAAAGGTACTTC
>TRBJ2-7|.|TRBV29-1|.
CSVAFTGSYEQYF
TGCAGCGTTGCCTTTACAGGGTCGTACGAGCAGTACTTC
>TRBJ2-7|.|TRBV11-1|.
CASSLDTYEQYF
TGTGCCAGCAGCTTAGATACCTACGAGCAGTACTTC
>TRBJ2-3|.|TRBV29-1|once
CSVEEYTDTQYF
TGCAGCGTTGAAGAATACACAGATACGCAGTATTTT
>TRBJ2-2|.|TRBV5-1|.
CASSLPGEANTGELFF
TGCGCCAGCAGCCTACCCGGGGAGGCGAACACCGGGGAGCTGTTTTTT
>TRBJ2-3|TRBD2|TRBV5-4|.
CASSLDLAGTDTQYF
TGTGCCAGCAGCTTGGACCTAGCGGGCACAGATACGCAGTATTTT